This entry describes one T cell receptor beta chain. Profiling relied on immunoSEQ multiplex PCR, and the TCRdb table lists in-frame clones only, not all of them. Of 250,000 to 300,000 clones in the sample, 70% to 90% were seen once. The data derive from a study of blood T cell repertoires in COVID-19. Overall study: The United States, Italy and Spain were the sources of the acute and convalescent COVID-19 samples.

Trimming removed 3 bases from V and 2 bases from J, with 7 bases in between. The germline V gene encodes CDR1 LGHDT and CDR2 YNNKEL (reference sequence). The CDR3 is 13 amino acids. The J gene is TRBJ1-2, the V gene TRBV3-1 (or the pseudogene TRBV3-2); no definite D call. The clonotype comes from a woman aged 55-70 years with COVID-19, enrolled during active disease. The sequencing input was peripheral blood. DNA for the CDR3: TGTGCCAGCAGCCACAGACAAAACTATGGCTACACCTTC. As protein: CASSHRQNYGYTF.